In its sample, the clone carrying this T cell receptor (beta chain) was seen a few times. This sample was included in a study of early T cells in non-severe SARS-CoV-2 infection. Background on the study: The chains were unpaired, and the sequenced material was bulk RNA from unsorted whole blood.

The V gene end was trimmed by 7 bases and the J gene end by 4 bases; junction bases not matched to a gene: 8. CDR1 is GTSNPN and CDR2 is SVGIG in the germline V gene (reference sequence). The CDR3 totals 13 residues. TCRdb itself ran the 5' RACE reads through MiXCR, one entry per CDR3 protein. The table includes 74,000 or so distinct CDR3 sequences, about 13% detected once. Input material: whole blood. This receptor was identified in an adult who was a healthcare worker with PCR-confirmed SARS-CoV-2 infection or an uninfected control (not recorded which). V is TRBV30 and J is TRBJ1-1; 8 bases map to TRBD1. This chain's CDR3 is CASQDRVGTEAFF. As DNA, the CDR3 is TGTGCCTCCCAGGACAGGGTGGGCACTGAAGCTTTCTTT.